This T cell receptor (beta chain) was retrieved from a study of neurological immune-mediated disorders (dated by TCRdb to about 2019). Describing the broader study: Using UMI-based sequencing, the study compared peripheral blood TCR-beta repertoires from patients with HTLV-I-associated myelopathy (HAM/TSP), patients with multiple sclerosis, and healthy controls. Longitudinal samples, technical triplicates and paired sorted CD4+ and CD8+ T-cell subsets, alongside PBMC samples, were included among the approximately 100 TCR-beta libraries. The cohort included approximately 70 subjects: roughly 14 with HAM/TSP, around 35 with multiple sclerosis, and about 20 healthy controls.

V is pruned by 1 base and J by 7 bases, leaving 9 bases of the junction without a gene match. The CDR3 numbers 16 residues from cysteine through phenylalanine. The entry retains the CDR3 DNA only, 48 bases that are in frame from base 1. The germline V gene specifies SGHAT as CDR1 and FQNNGV as CDR2. The investigation overall reported the following: Across subjects, expanded clones never shared an identical CDR3 amino acid sequence, which suggests that the TCR-beta repertoires in every group were private. TCR clonal expansion was greatest in HAM/TSP patients and smallest in MS patients, who ranked below even healthy controls.

Blood bank volunteers in Maryland, USA served as the healthy controls. For unsorted PBMC libraries, 2 million PBMCs were used after storage in RNAlater at -80 degrees C until RNA extraction. Peripheral blood was subjected to Ficoll-Hypaque density gradient centrifugation to isolate PBMCs, which were then cryopreserved in liquid nitrogen. cDNA was synthesized by template-switch 5'RACE using a primer with a 10-nucleotide random unique molecular identifier that tagged each TCR transcript. Each sequencing run produced over 160 million TCR-beta sequences covering 15-18 subjects. Total RNA was extracted with the RNeasy kit. TCR-beta VDJ regions were amplified with primers for the TCR constant region and the 5'RACE anchor, using the KAPA Real-time Library Amplification kit. A first PCR added sample indexes and Illumina adaptors, after which a second PCR increased the library yield. After Ampure bead purification, the TCR product of roughly 650 bp was size-selected on a 2% E-gel SizeSelection system. Library quality was checked on a Bioanalyzer, concentration was measured with Qubit, and libraries were quantified with the Kapa Library Quantification kit before pooling. An Illumina HiSeq 2500 was used to sequence the libraries paired-end at 2 x 150 bp. To increase sequence diversity, about 25-31% phiX was spiked into each library pool. Concerning the study's data processing: The quality-filtered reads were processed with the UMI-based MiGEC pipeline, whose error correction step removed more than 75% of the raw TCR sequences. VDJ genes were aligned to IMGT germline references, and clonotypes were defined by unique CDR3 amino acid sequence plus V-J genes. Clonal expansion, Shannon diversity and CDR3 relatedness (CalcPairwiseDistances, ClusterSamples) were evaluated with VDJtools, and phylogenetic trees were built with CLCbio workbench. Clones with at least 8 unique UMIs were defined as expanded, with this threshold being based on coefficient-of-variation modelling across technical triplicates. Clones were called with MiXCR by TCRdb after fastp trimmed the public reads at Q25, and only in-frame beta chains were retained. Entries are consolidated by CDR3 protein sequence, retaining the most common genes and DNA. The V and J calls follow TCRdb's processing rather than the paper's. This sample comprises 84,000 or so distinct CDR3 sequences, 10% of them detected only once. About 1.7% of the sample goes to the ten largest clones.

This clonotype was found many times. What antigen it recognizes has not been identified. No base quality values were provided; no much bigger clone lies one nucleotide off. The source is a man aged 35 to 55 in good health. What was sequenced was PBMCs. The rearranged segments are TRBV11-2 and TRBJ2-1, and TRBD2 matches 8 of the central bases. The bases are TGTGCCAGCAGCTTAGGGTCCCTAGCGGGCAAGAATGAGCAGTTCTTC. Its protein reads: CASSLGSLAGKNEQFF.